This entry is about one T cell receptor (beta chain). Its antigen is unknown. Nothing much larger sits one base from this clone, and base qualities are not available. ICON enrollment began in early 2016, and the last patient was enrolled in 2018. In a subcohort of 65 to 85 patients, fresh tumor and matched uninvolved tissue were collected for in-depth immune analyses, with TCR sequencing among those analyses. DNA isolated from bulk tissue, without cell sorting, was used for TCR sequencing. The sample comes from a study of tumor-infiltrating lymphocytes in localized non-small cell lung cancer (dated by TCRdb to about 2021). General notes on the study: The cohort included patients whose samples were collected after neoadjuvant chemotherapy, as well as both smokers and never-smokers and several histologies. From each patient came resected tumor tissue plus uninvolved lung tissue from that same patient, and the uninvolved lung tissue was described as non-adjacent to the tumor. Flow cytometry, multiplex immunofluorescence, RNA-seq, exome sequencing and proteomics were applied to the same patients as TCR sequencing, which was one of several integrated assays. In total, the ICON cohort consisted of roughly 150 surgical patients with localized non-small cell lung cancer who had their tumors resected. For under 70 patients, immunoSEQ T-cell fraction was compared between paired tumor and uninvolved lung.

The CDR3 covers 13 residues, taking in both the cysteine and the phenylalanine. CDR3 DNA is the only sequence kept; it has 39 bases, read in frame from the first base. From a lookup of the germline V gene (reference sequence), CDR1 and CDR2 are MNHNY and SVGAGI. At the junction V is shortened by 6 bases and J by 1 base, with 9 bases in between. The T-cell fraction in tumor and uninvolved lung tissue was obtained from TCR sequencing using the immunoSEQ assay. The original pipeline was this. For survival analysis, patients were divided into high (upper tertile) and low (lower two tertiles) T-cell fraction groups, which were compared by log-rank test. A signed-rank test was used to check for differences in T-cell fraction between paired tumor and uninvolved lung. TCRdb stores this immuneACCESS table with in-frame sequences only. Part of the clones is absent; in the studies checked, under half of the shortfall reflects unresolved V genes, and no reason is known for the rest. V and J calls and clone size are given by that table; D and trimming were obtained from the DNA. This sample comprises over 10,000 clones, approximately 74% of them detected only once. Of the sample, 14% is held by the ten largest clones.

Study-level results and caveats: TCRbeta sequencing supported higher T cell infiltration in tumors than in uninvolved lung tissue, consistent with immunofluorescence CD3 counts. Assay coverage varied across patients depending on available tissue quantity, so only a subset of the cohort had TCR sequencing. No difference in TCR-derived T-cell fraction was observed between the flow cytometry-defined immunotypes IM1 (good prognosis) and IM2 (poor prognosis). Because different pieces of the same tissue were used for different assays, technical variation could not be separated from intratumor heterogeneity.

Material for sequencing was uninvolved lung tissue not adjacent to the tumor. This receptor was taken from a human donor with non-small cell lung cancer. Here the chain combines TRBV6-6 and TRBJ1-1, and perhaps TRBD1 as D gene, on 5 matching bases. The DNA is TGTGCCAGCAGCCACGGGGGGAACACTGAAGCTTTCTTT. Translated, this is CASSHGGNTEAFF.